Detailed here is one TCR beta chain. The data were obtained in a study of blood T cell repertoires in COVID-19. Study information: Acute-phase and convalescent COVID-19 samples originated in the United States, Italy and Spain. Sample material is recorded as cDNA or gDNA derived from T cells, B-cell-depleted T cells, or PBMCs.

Authors' methods: Scientists estimated how many nucleated cells there were by amplifying reference gene primers. Libraries were prepared by immunoSEQ multiplex PCR; TCRdb keeps only in-frame clonotypes and omits some of them. From that table come the V and J calls and clone size; the DNA was used to work out D and trimming. The sample holds roughly 73,000 clones, 89% seen once. Trimming cost V 6 bases and J 7 bases; bases outside gene matches: 16. The length of the CDR3 is 18 residues. The germline V gene encodes CDR1 ENHRY and CDR2 SYGVKD. This chain uses TRBV10-3 with TRBJ1-6, with 9 nucleotides matching TRBD1. Sequencing was carried out using peripheral blood. The TCR originated in an elderly man with acute or convalescent COVID-19. As DNA, the CDR3 is TGTGCCATCAGCGCTACCCCCTCGGGACAGGGTAGGAATTCACCCCTCCACTTT. The encoded protein is CAISATPSGQGRNSPLHF.